Listed below are T cell receptor beta chains from one sample, sequenced in a study of long-term antiretroviral therapy in people with HIV. Measured with immunoSEQ multiplex PCR; TCRdb has only the in-frame clones, and not every one. The sample lists tens of thousands of clones; 81% were seen once. The sequences come from unsorted PBMCs, collected 1.5 years after starting antiretroviral therapy. These receptors were collected from a man under 40 with HIV. CDR3s include the opening cysteine and the closing phenylalanine or tryptophan. The D gene is left open where the match is weak. Where a row states a size, it is once, few, many or the class of an expanded clone; other rows omit it.

j_call v_call d_call clone_size cdr3_nt cdr3_aa
TRBJ2-1 TRBV7-6 TRBD2 - TGTGCCAGCAGCGCTACCTTAGGACTAGCGGGGGGAGACAATGAGCAGTTCTTC CASSATLGLAGGDNEQFF
TRBJ2-3 TRBV30 - - TGTGCCTGGAGCCCCGGGGGAGATACGCAGTATTTT CAWSPGGDTQYF
TRBJ2-5 TRBV28 TRBD2 - TGTGCCAGCAGCCGACTAGCGGGGTCGGGGACCCAGTACTTC CASSRLAGSGTQYF
TRBJ1-2 TRBV5-1 - - TGCGCCAGCAGCTTGGTAGGGGATGGCTATGGCTACACCTTC CASSLVGDGYGYTF
TRBJ2-7 TRBV5-8 TRBD2 - TGTGCCAGCAGCTTAAAAGCGGGAGATACTTACGAGCAGTACTTC CASSLKAGDTYEQYF
TRBJ1-5 TRBV28 - - TGTGCCAGCAGTTCCAGGCCACAGGGTCAGGGCAATCAGCCCCAGCATTTT CASSSRPQGQGNQPQHF
TRBJ2-7 TRBV6-5 - - TGTGCCAGCAGTTATGGCGCTAACTCCTACGAGCAGTACTTC CASSYGANSYEQYF
TRBJ1-4 TRBV11-2 - - TGTGCCACGGCAGTGGGTCTTGGTCCAACTAATGAAAAACTGTTTTTT CATAVGLGPTNEKLFF
TRBJ2-7 TRBV15 - medium-sized TGTGCCACCAGTGACCGGTCCTCCTACGAGCAGTACTTC CATSDRSSYEQYF
TRBJ2-7 TRBV5-6 TRBD1 - TGTGCCAGCAGCACACCGGGACAGGCCTACGAGCAGTACTTC CASSTPGQAYEQYF
TRBJ2-2 TRBV29-1 - - TGCAGCGTCAGGGAAAAGGGTGACACCGGGGAGCTGTTTTTT CSVREKGDTGELFF
TRBJ1-2 TRBV5-4 - few TGTGCCAGCAGCAAACCCTCTCTGGATTTCAACTATGGCTACACCTTC CASSKPSLDFNYGYTF
TRBJ1-1 TRBV5-1 - - TGCGCCAGCAGCTTGGCAGGCAGCATGAACACTGAAGCTTTCTTT CASSLAGSMNTEAFF
TRBJ1-2 TRBV19 - - TGTGCCAGTAGTCCCTCGTTGTTTGGGGCTTCTGGCTACACCTTC CASSPSLFGASGYTF
TRBJ2-2 TRBV10-1 - - TGCGCCAGCAGTCTCCGGGACGGATCGAACACCGGGGAGCTGTTTTTT CASSLRDGSNTGELFF
TRBJ1-6 TRBV2 - few TGTGCCAGTCGGGAACTGCTTAATTCACCCCTCCACTTT CASRELLNSPLHF
TRBJ2-5 TRBV27 - medium-sized TGTGCCAGCAGTTTTCAAGCGTACCAAGAGACCCAGTACTTC CASSFQAYQETQYF
TRBJ2-2 TRBV10-2 - - TGCGCCAGCAGTCCAGGAAGTGCGAACACCGGGGAGCTGTTTTTT CASSPGSANTGELFF
TRBJ2-7 TRBV7-8 TRBD1 - TGTGCCAGCAGCATCCGACAGGGGAGGAAATACGAGCAGTACTTC CASSIRQGRKYEQYF
TRBJ1-5 TRBV7-2 - - TGTGCCAGCAGCCAAACGGGGCAGTCACATCAGCCCCAGCATTTT CASSQTGQSHQPQHF
TRBJ2-2 TRBV5-3 TRBD2 - TGTGCCAGAAGCTGGGGGACTAGCGGGGGGAGGGTTCTAGCCGGGGAGCTGTTTTTT CARSWGTSGGRVLAGELFF
TRBJ2-7 TRBV5-1 TRBD2 - TGCGCCAGCAGCTTGGAGGTAGCGGGAGTATACGAGCAGTACTTC CASSLEVAGVYEQYF
TRBJ1-5 TRBV7-8 - - TGTGCCAGCAGCACCGACAGCTATAGCAATCAGCCCCAGCATTTT CASSTDSYSNQPQHF
TRBJ1-2 TRBV5-4 - - TGTGCCAGCAGCTTGGCTGGGGTGGGTGGCTACACCTTC CASSLAGVGGYTF
TRBJ1-4 TRBV11-2 - - TGTGCCAGCAGCTTAGAGTATTCCTCTAATGAAAAACTGTTTTTT CASSLEYSSNEKLFF
TRBJ2-1 TRBV27 - - TGTGCCAGCAGTCAAGGGGGTTCATACAATGAGCAGTTCTTC CASSQGGSYNEQFF
TRBJ2-1 TRBV6-5 TRBD1 - TGTGCCAGCAGTCTACCGGGACAGGGGCGGTTTGAGCAGTTCTTC CASSLPGQGRFEQFF
TRBJ2-5 TRBV5-4 TRBD1 - TGTGCCAGCGGACAACCGACAGGGGATTTCGAGACCCAGTACTTC CASGQPTGDFETQYF
TRBJ2-7 TRBV28 - once TGTGCCAGCAGTTTACGGGAATCCCCCTACGAGCAGTACTTC CASSLRESPYEQYF
TRBJ1-1 TRBV9 TRBD1 few TGTGCCAGCAGCGACACCGGGACAGGGGGCCCCTGGGGGCCTGAAGCTTTCTTT CASSDTGTGGPWGPEAFF
TRBJ2-7 TRBV28 TRBD2 - TGTGCCAGCAGTCTGTATCCGGGACTAGCGGGGAACGAGCAGTACTTC CASSLYPGLAGNEQYF
TRBJ1-2 TRBV6-5 - - TGTGCCAGCAGTGGAGGTTTCTATGGCTACACCTTC CASSGGFYGYTF
TRBJ2-2 TRBV18 - - TGTGCCAGCTCACCAATTAGCACCGGGGAGCTGTTTTTT CASSPISTGELFF
TRBJ2-7 TRBV30 TRBD2 - TGTGCCTGGAGTGGGGGACTAGCGGACTCCTACGAGCAGTACTTC CAWSGGLADSYEQYF
TRBJ2-3 TRBV5-6 TRBD2 - TGTGCCAGCAGCTTCCAACGGGAGGGCCCCCGGGTGACGCAGTATTTT CASSFQREGPRVTQYF
TRBJ2-7 TRBV2 TRBD2 - TGTGCCAGCGGGAGGGAAATGGGGGGATACTACGAGCAGTACTTC CASGREMGGYYEQYF
TRBJ1-5 TRBV18 TRBD1 - TGTGCCAGCTCACCGGCGGGACAGGGGGGAGTACAGCCCCAGCATTTT CASSPAGQGGVQPQHF
TRBJ2-1 TRBV18 TRBD2 once TGTGCCAGCTCACCACCTACTAGCGGGGGCTACAATGAGCAGTTCTTC CASSPPTSGGYNEQFF
TRBJ1-4 TRBV4-2 - once TGTGCCAGCAGCCAAGACGGGAATGAAAAACTGTTTTTT CASSQDGNEKLFF
TRBJ2-3 TRBV5-1 - few TGCGCCAGCAGCTCAGACTACCTTAGCACAGATACGCAGTATTTT CASSSDYLSTDTQYF
TRBJ2-2 TRBV5-6 - - TGTGCCAGCAGCCCCTGGGTGGGGAGCACCGGGGAGCTGTTTTTT CASSPWVGSTGELFF
TRBJ1-3 TRBV4-1 - - TGCGCCAGCAGCCAAGAGTGGGGTACAGGAAACACCATATATTTT CASSQEWGTGNTIYF
TRBJ1-6 TRBV23-1 - - TGCGCCAGCAGTCAATCGCCCCTTCGACAAGCGGGGTATAATTCACCCCTCCACTTT CASSQSPLRQAGYNSPLHF